A single sample gave rise to the 23 T cell receptor beta chains below, sequenced in a study of blood T cell repertoires in COVID-19. This table comes from immunoSEQ multiplex PCR, and its TCRdb copy is limited to in-frame clones, with some not included. Of some 160,000 clones in the sample, more than 75% were seen once. The source material was peripheral blood. These receptor sequences come from a man aged 60 to 75 with acute or convalescent COVID-19.

This chain connects TRBV5-5 to TRBJ2-7; D ambiguous. Trimming left V 2 bases short and J 5 bases short, with 8 bases between. Germline CDR1 reads SGHKS; CDR2 reads YYEKEE (reference sequence). CDR3 length: 12 amino acids. The CDR3 DNA follows: TGTGCCAGCAGCTTTTCAGTCCACGAGCAGTACTTC. Its protein is CASSFSVHEQYF.

This clone appeared a single time. This chain joins TRBV20-1 and TRBJ2-3, with 8 bases lining up with TRBD2. The CDR3 has 14 residues. The V segment lost 3 bases and the J segment 3 bases; nucleotides outside the gene matches: 5. Germline CDR1 reads DFQATT; CDR2 reads SNEGSKA (reference sequence). CDR3 amino acids: CSASTSGSTDTQYF. The CDR3 DNA reads TGCAGTGCTAGTACTAGCGGTAGTACAGATACGCAGTATTTT.

J is TRBJ1-1 and V is TRBV12-3 or TRBV12-4, with D unclear. V was trimmed by 5 bases and J by 1 base, leaving 8 bases between them. The CDR3 is 13 residues long. In nucleotides, the CDR3 is TGTGCCAGCAGTCTTCCCCCGAACACTGAAGCTTTCTTT. This encodes CASSLPPNTEAFF.

This chain connects TRBV10-1 to TRBJ2-3, with a weak D call TRBD1 (5 bases). Germline V CDR1 and CDR2: WNHNN, SYGVQD (reference sequence). CDR3 size: 14 residues. Trimming left V 2 bases short and J 1 base short, with 7 bases between. CDR3 amino acids: CASSEGAGTDTQYF. The CDR3 DNA reads as TGCGCCAGCAGTGAGGGGGCCGGCACAGATACGCAGTATTTT.

The V and J genes are TRBV5-1 and TRBJ2-1; TRBD1 matches at 8 bases. Trimming cost V 3 bases and J 2 bases; bases outside gene matches: 4. This CDR3 contains 15 residues. Germline CDR1 is SGHRS and CDR2 is YFSETQ. In nucleotides, the CDR3 is TGCGCCAGCAGCTCGCGGACAGGGACCTACAATGAGCAGTTCTTC. It translates to CASSSRTGTYNEQFF. Using reference TRBV5-1 and TRBJ2-1 for the parts outside the CDR3, the full variable domain is KAGVTQTPRYLIKTRGQQVTLSCSPISGHRSVSWYQQTPGQGLQFLFEYFSETQRNKGNFPGRFSGRQFSNSRSEMNVSTLELGDSALYLCASSSRTGTYNEQFFGPGTRLTVL.

This chain connects TRBV7-9 to TRBJ2-7; no firm D call. From germline, CDR1 is SEHNR and CDR2 FQNEAQ (reference sequence). V was cut by 5 bases and J by 2 bases, with 7 bases left in between. This CDR3 comprises 12 residues. The DNA of the CDR3 is TGTGCCAGCAGCGCAGAAACCTACGAGCAGTACTTC. This translates into CASSAETYEQYF.

The V gene is TRBV14, the J gene TRBJ1-1, with 8 nucleotides matching TRBD1. Germline-derived CDR1 and CDR2 are SGHDN and FVKESK. The CDR3 extends over 16 amino acids. V shed 0 bases, J shed 1 base, and the junction held 4 bases outside the gene matches. The CDR3, as DNA: TGTGCCAGCAGCCAAGACCCGGACAGGGAGAACACTGAAGCTTTCTTT. Translation: CASSQDPDRENTEAFF.

This rearrangement joins TRBV5-1 to TRBJ1-1; 9 positions match TRBD1. CDR1 and CDR2 (germline): SGHRS, YFSETQ. V shed 5 bases, J shed 6 bases, and the junction held 8 bases outside the gene matches. The CDR3 extends over 14 amino acids. CDR3 DNA sequence: TGCGCCAGCAGGCCGGGACAGGGTACCGCTGAAGCTTTCTTT. Amino acid sequence: CASRPGQGTAEAFF.

By frequency in the sample, this clone is medium-sized. The rearrangement uses TRBV11-2 and TRBJ2-7, with 9 bases identical to TRBD2. V lost 3 bases to trimming and J lost 2 bases; unmatched junction nucleotides: 5. CDR3 length equals 15 residues. In germline, CDR1 is SGHAT, CDR2 FQNNGV. DNA of the CDR3: TGTGCCAGCAGCTTGCGGCCTAGCGGGACCTACGAGCAGTACTTC. Translation: CASSLRPSGTYEQYF.

In its sample, this clone was seen a few times. The chain uses TRBV7-9 and TRBJ1-5; D is undetermined. V was pared by 1 base and J by 7 bases, with 11 bases between. The CDR3 spans 14 residues. Germline CDR1 and CDR2: SEHNR and FQNEAQ (reference sequence). The CDR3 DNA follows: TGTGCCAGCAGCTTAGGCGGGTTGGGCCAGCCCCAGCATTTT. Translating it yields CASSLGGLGQPQHF.

This clone was counted once. The V gene is TRBV27, the J gene TRBJ2-1; a possible D gene is TRBD1 (7 bases). Between the trimmed V and J ends, which lost 5 bases and 4 bases, there was a span of 18 bases. Germline CDR1 and CDR2: MNHEY and SMNVEV (reference sequence). CDR3 length equals 16 residues. Here the CDR3 DNA reads TGTGCCAGCAGTCCTAAGGGGGGACAGTTATACAATGAGCAGTTCTTC. This translates into CASSPKGGQLYNEQFF.

This clone was observed once. The chain links TRBV5-1 to TRBJ2-1; the D gene is possibly TRBD2 (5 bases). This CDR3 is 16 amino acids long. CDR1 and CDR2 from the germline V gene are SGHRS and YFSETQ. The germline V and J ends were trimmed by 3 bases and 0 bases, with 13 bases remaining between them. The CDR3 sequence is CASSSQPSGSYNEQFF. The CDR3 DNA sequence: TGCGCCAGCAGCTCTCAGCCCAGCGGCTCCTACAATGAGCAGTTCTTC.

The chain couples TRBV30 to TRBJ1-1; 7 nucleotides line up with TRBD1. The CDR3 extends over 14 amino acids. J lost 5 bases, V lost 2 bases, and 8 bases had no gene match. Germline CDR1 reads GTSNPN; CDR2 reads SVGIG (reference sequence). CDR3 in DNA: TGTGCCTGGAGTCGGGAACAGGGGCGGACTGAAGCTTTCTTT. Amino acids: CAWSREQGRTEAFF.

This chain uses TRBV7-8 with TRBJ1-5, with TRBD1 identical over 8 bases. The CDR3 sequence is 18 residues long. With 4 bases clipped from V and 1 base from J, the junction kept 12 bases outside the gene matches. Per germline, CDR1 SGHVS and CDR2 FQNEAQ. The CDR3 DNA sequence: TGTGCCAGCAGCTGGGACGGGACAGGTGAGACCAGCAATCAGCCCCAGCATTTT. It specifies CASSWDGTGETSNQPQHF.

The chain combines TRBV6-5 with TRBJ2-3; 9 positions agree with TRBD2. Germline loops: CDR1 MNHEY, CDR2 SVGAGI. After removal of 2 bases from V and 6 bases from J, the junction contained 6 bases not matched to a gene. CDR3 size: 15 residues. CDR3 loop: CASSYGGRVGDTQYF. CDR3 sequence (DNA): TGTGCCAGCAGTTACGGCGGGAGGGTCGGGGATACGCAGTATTTT.

This chain connects TRBV19 to TRBJ2-7; maybe TRBD2 (6 bases). The V gene's germline CDR1 is LNHDA and CDR2 SQIVND (reference sequence). Between the trimmed V and J ends, which lost 3 bases and 3 bases, there was a span of 9 bases. This CDR3 spans 13 amino acids. The CDR3 spells CASSITSYYEQYF. The CDR3 DNA sequence: TGTGCCAGTAGTATTACTAGCTACTACGAGCAGTACTTC.

V usage is TRBV5-1 and J usage is TRBJ1-1; D is undetermined. Germline V gene lookup returns CDR1 SGHRS and CDR2 YFSETQ. The CDR3 sequence is 13 residues long. The germline V and J ends were trimmed by 3 bases and 0 bases, with 6 bases remaining between them. For the CDR3, the DNA is TGCGCCAGCAGCTCGGGTTTGAACACTGAAGCTTTCTTT. Its translation: CASSSGLNTEAFF.

The chain uses TRBV5-5 and TRBJ1-2; D is uncertain. The germline V and J ends were trimmed by 4 bases and 3 bases, with 16 bases remaining between them. CDR1 is SGHKS, CDR2 YYEKEE, per germline (reference sequence). The length of the CDR3 is 15 residues. The CDR3 nucleotides read TGTGCCAGCAGCCCCTGGGAGCGGGCCTACTATGGCTACACCTTC. Translated, it gives CASSPWERAYYGYTF.

This chain connects TRBV6-4 to TRBJ2-3; 8 bases agree with TRBD2. This CDR3 contains 14 residues. V was clipped by 4 bases and J by 0 bases; unmatched bases: 0. CDR1 MRHNA and CDR2 SNTAGT come from the germline V gene. Written as DNA, the CDR3 is TGTGCCAGCAGTGCTAGCGGGAGCACAGATACGCAGTATTTT. Protein product: CASSASGSTDTQYF.

The gene calls are TRBV6-2 or TRBV6-3 and TRBJ2-1; 8 positions match TRBD2. The trim removed 6 bases at V and 4 bases at J, leaving 5 bases unmatched. The CDR3 has 14 amino acids. CDR1 MNHEY and CDR2 SVGEGT come from the germline V gene. CDR3 amino acids: CASSLSGKYNEQFF. The CDR3, as DNA: TGTGCCAGCAGCCTTAGCGGGAAATACAATGAGCAGTTCTTC.

The chain joins TRBV5-5 to TRBJ1-5; D gene uncertain. The V gene's germline CDR1 is SGHKS and CDR2 YYEKEE (reference sequence). V was clipped by 4 bases and J by 8 bases, with 13 bases between them. The CDR3 loop spans 13 amino acids. CDR3 sequence: CASSTGTLEPQHF. CDR3 sequence (DNA): TGTGCCAGCAGCACTGGCACCCTAGAGCCCCAGCATTTT. Full variable domain (rest looked up from reference TRBV5-5 and TRBJ1-5): DAGVTQSPTHLIKTRGQQVTLRCSPISGHKSVSWYQQVLGQGPQFIFQYYEKEERGRGNFPDRFSARQFPNYSSELNVNALLLGDSALYLCASSTGTLEPQHFGDGTRLSIL.

The chain employs TRBV30 and TRBJ2-3; tentatively, D is TRBD1 (5 bases). CDR3 length: 17 amino acids. With 3 bases removed from V and 3 bases from J, the gap between germline ends came to 22 bases. Germline V lookup: CDR1 GTSNPN, CDR2 SVGIG (reference sequence). CDR3 residues: CAWSLKRGTLITDTQYF. The CDR3 bases are TGTGCCTGGAGCCTAAAAAGGGGAACCCTTATTACAGATACGCAGTATTTT.

This chain connects TRBV9 to TRBJ2-3; 10 bases fit TRBD2. CDR3 length: 17 amino acids. Losses at the gene ends were 4 bases for V and 3 bases for J; bases not matched to a gene: 11. From germline, CDR1 is SGDLS and CDR2 YYNGEE. CDR3 bases: TGTGCCAGCAGCCCTCAAGGGACTAGCGAGAGGACAGATACGCAGTATTTT. Translated: CASSPQGTSERTDTQYF.